The clone carrying this TCR beta chain was detected ten times or more. The antigen remains unidentified. The junction had 7 bases not matched to a gene; V was cut back by 6 bases and J by 2 bases. This CDR3 contains 15 residues. Germline lookup yields CDR1 MDHEN and CDR2 SYDVKM. This sample is drawn from a study of T cells in Graves' hyperthyroidism and ophthalmopathy. Findings of the study overall: Researchers found most expanded thyroid clonotypes above 0.001 in blood as well. Ophthalmopathy cases were set apart from stable hyperthyroidism by a 13 V-J model.

TCR beta CDR3 regions were amplified from RNA transcripts. TCR CDR3 regions were first amplified by RT-PCR with HTBI primers. A single record per CDR3 protein comes from TCRdb applying MiXCR to the multiplex PCR reads. The sample has a few hundred thousand distinct CDR3 sequences, roughly a fifth seen once; the top ten hold less than 45%. The sequence came from a man aged 45-60 years with Graves' ophthalmopathy. The chain joins TRBV28 to TRBJ2-3; 8 bases match TRBD2. The sequenced material came from blood. The CDR3, as DNA: TGTGCCAGCAGCGCGGGGGGAGTCTACACAGATACGCAGTATTTT. Protein: CASSAGGVYTDTQYF.